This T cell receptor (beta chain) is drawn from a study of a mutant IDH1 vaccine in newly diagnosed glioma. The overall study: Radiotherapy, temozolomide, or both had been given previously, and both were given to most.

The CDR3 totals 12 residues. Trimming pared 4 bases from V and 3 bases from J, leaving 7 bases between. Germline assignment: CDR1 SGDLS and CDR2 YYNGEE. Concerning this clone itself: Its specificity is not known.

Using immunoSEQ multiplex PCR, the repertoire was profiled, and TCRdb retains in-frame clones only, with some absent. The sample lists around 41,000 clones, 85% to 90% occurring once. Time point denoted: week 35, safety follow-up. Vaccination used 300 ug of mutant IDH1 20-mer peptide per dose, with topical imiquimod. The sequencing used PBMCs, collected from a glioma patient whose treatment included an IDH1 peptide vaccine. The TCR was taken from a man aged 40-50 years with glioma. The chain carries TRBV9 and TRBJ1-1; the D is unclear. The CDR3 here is CASSPQDTEAFF. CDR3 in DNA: TGTGCCAGCAGCCCCCAAGACACTGAAGCTTTCTTT. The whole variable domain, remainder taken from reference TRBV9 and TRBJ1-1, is DSGVTQTPKHLITATGQRVTLRCSPRSGDLSVYWYQQSLDQGLQFLIQYYNGEERAKGNILERFSAQQFPDLHSELNLSSLELGDSALYFCASSPQDTEAFFGQGTRLTVV.